The clone carrying this TCR beta chain was counted between two and nine times. Its target is unknown. The sample comes from a study of blood T cells in healthy people across ages. Study results and caveats: Per-million-T-cell TCR beta diversity fell roughly linearly with age. The percentage of naive T cells correlated strongly with TCR beta diversity.

Alongside a J-beta primer mix, a sample-barcoded 5' primer served in a second PCR lasting roughly 6 to 12 cycles. TCRdb reprocessed the 5' RACE reads via MiXCR and lists one record per CDR3 protein. The data contain 700,000 to 1,000,000 distinct CDR3 sequences, roughly 44% of them seen just once; the ten biggest clones take up approximately 19%. Peripheral blood was drawn, approximately 9.7 milliliters per donor. The junction had 4 bases not matched to a gene; V was cut back by 0 bases and J by 3 bases. In germline, CDR1 is SGHRS, CDR2 YFSETQ. The CDR3 sequence is 15 residues long. The source material was blood. The TCR originated in a man aged 55 to 69 in good health. The chain uses TRBV5-1 and TRBJ2-5; 8 bases align to TRBD2. CDR3 bases: TGCGCCAGCAGCTTGGTAGCGGGGCCGGAAGAGACCCAGTACTTC. This sequence encodes CASSLVAGPEETQYF.